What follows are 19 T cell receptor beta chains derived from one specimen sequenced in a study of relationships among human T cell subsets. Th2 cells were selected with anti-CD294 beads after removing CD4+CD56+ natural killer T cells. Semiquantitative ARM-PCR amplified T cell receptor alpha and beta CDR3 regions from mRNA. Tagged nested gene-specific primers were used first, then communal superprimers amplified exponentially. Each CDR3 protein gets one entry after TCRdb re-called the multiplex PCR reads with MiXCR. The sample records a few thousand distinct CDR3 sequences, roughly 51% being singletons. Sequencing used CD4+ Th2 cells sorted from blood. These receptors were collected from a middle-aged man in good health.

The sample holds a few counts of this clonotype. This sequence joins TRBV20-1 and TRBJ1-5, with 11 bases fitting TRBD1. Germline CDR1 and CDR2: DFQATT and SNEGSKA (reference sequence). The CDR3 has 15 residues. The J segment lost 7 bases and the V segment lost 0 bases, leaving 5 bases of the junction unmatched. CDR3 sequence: CSARDLGQGDQPQHF. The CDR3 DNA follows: TGCAGTGCTAGAGACTTGGGACAGGGGGACCAGCCCCAGCATTTT.

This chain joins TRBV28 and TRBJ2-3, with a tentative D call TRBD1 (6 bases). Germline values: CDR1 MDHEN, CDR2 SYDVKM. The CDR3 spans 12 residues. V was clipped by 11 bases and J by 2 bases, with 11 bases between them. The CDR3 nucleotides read TGTGCCGGCCGGGACATCACAGATACGCAGTATTTT. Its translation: CAGRDITDTQYF.

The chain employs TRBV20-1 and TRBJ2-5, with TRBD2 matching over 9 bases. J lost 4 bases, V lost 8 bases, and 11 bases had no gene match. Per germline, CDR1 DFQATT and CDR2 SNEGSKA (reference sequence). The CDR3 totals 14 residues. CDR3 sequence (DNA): TGCAGTTTCGAGGCGGGGGGGCAGGGAGAGACCCAGTACTTC. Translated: CSFEAGGQGETQYF.

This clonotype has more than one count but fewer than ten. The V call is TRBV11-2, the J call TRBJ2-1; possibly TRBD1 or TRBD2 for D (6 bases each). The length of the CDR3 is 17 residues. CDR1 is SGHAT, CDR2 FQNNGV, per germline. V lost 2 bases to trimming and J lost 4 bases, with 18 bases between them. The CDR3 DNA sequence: TGTGCCAGCAGCTTAAGTACTAACCGGAGGGGGTACAATGAGCAGTTCTTC. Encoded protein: CASSLSTNRRGYNEQFF.

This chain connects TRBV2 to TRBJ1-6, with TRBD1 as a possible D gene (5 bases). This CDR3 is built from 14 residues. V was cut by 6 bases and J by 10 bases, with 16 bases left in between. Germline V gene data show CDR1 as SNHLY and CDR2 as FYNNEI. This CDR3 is CASRARGVDSPLHF. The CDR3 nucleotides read TGTGCCAGCAGGGCCAGAGGGGTGGACTCACCCCTCCACTTT. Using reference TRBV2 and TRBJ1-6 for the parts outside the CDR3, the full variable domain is EPEVTQTPSHQVTQMGQEVILRCVPISNHLYFYWYRQILGQKVEFLVSFYNNEISEKSEIFDDQFSVERPDGSNFTLKIRSTKLEDSAMYFCASRARGVDSPLHFGNGTRLTVT.

Here the CDR3 DNA reads TGCAGTGCTCGACGTGGTTATACGCAGTATTTT. It yields the protein CSARRGYTQYF. The chain carries TRBV20-1 and TRBJ2-3; unclear D gene. Looked up from germline, CDR1 is DFQATT and CDR2 is SNEGSKA (reference sequence). The ends were cut back, 5 bases at V and 7 bases at J, with 10 bases in the middle. The CDR3 consists of 11 residues.

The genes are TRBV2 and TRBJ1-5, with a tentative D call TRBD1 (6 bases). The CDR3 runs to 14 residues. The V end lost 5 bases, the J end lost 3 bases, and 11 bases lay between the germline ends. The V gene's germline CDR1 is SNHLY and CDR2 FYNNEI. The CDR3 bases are TGTGCCAGCAGTCAGACAGGAGTCAATCAGCCCCAGCATTTT. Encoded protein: CASSQTGVNQPQHF.

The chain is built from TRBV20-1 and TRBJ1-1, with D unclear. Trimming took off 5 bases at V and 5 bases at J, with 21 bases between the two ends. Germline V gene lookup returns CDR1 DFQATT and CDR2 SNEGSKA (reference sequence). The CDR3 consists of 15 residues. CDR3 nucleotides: TGCAGTGCTGATCTTCCGACTGGAAGGCAGACTGAAGCTTTCTTT. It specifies CSADLPTGRQTEAFF.

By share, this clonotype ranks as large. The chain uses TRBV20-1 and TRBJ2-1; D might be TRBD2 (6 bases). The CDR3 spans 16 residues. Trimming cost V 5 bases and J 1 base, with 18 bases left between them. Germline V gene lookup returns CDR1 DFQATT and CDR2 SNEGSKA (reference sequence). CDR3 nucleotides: TGCAGTGCTCCACGACGGACGGGGGAGTCCTACAATGAGCAGTTCTTC. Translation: CSAPRRTGESYNEQFF.

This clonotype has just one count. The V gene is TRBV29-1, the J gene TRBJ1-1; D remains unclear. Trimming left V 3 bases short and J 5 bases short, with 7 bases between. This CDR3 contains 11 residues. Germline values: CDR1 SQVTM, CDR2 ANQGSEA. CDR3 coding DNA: TGCAGCGTTGAGCGGCCGACTGAAGCTTTCTTT. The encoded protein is CSVERPTEAFF.

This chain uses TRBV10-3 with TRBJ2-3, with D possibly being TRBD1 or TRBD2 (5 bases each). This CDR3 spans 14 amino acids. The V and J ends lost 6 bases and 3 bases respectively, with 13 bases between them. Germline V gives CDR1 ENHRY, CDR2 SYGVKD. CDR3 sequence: CAISRDGVTDTQYF. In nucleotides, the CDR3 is TGTGCCATCAGCAGGGACGGAGTAACAGATACGCAGTATTTT.

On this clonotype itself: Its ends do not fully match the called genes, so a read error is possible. CDR3 region: CASSLKGSGANVPTF. The DNA for the CDR3 is TGTGCCAGCAGTCTAAAGGGCTCTGGGGCCAACGTCCCGACTTTC. The chain recombines TRBV6-5 with TRBJ2-6; D might be TRBD1 (5 bases). Looked up from germline, CDR1 is MNHEY and CDR2 is SVGAGI. The CDR3 extends over 15 amino acids.

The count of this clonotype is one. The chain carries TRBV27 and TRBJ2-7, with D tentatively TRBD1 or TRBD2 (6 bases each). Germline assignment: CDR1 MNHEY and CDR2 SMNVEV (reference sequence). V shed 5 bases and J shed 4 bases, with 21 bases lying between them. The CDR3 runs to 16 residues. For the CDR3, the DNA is TGTGCCAGCAGTCTCACCCGAAGGAGGGGGTTGTACGAGCAGTACTTC. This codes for CASSLTRRRGLYEQYF.

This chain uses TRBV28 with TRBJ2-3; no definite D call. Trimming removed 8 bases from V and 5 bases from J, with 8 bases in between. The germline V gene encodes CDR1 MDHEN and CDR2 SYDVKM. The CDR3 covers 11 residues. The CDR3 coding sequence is TGTGCCAGCGAATCCGGAGATACGCAGTATTTT. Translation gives CASESGDTQYF.

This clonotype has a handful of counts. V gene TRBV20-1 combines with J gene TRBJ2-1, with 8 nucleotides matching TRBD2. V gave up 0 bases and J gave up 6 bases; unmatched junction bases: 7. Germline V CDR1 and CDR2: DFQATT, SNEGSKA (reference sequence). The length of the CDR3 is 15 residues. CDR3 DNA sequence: TGCAGTGCTAGAGACAGCGAGCGGGGGTTCAATGAGCAGTTCTTC. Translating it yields CSARDSERGFNEQFF.

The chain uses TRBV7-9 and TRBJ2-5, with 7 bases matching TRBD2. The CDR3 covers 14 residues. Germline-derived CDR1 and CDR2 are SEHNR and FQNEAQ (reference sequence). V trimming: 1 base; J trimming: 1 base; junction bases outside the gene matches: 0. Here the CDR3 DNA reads TGTGCCAGCAGCTTAGGACTAGCCCAAGAGACCCAGTACTTC. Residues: CASSLGLAQETQYF.

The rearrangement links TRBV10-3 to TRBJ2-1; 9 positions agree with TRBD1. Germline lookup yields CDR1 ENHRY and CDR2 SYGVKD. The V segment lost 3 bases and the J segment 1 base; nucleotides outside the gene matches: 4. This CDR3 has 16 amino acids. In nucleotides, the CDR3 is TGTGCCATCAGTGAACAGGGGGCGCAGTCCTACAATGAGCAGTTCTTC. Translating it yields CAISEQGAQSYNEQFF.

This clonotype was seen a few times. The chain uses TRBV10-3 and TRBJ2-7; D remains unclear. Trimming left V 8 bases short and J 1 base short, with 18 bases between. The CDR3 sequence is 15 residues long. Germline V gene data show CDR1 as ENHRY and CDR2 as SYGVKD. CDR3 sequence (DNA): TGTGCCATCTTTGACCCCGGTGCAGTTTCCTACGAGCAGTACTTC. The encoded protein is CAIFDPGAVSYEQYF.

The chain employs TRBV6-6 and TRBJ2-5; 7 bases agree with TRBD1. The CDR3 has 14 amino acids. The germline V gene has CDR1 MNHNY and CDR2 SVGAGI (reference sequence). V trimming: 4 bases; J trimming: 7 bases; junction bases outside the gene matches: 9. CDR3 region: CASSSGTAKGTQYF. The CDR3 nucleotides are TGTGCCAGCAGTTCCGGGACAGCGAAGGGGACCCAGTACTTC.